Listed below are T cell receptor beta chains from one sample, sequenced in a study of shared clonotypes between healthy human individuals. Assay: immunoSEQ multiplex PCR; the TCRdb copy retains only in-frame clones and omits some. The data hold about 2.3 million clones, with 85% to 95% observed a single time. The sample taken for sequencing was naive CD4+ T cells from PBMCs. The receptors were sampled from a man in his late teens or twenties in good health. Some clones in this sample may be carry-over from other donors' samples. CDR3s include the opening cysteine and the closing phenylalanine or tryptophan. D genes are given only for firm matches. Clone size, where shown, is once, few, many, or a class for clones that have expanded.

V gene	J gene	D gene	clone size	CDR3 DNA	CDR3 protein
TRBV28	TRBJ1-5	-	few	TGTGCCAGCAGTTCCCGCCGGAGGGGAGATCAGCCCCAGCATTTT	CASSSRRRGDQPQHF
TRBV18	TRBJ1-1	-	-	TGTGCCAGCTCCCATAACACTGCTTTGGCCACTGAAGCTTTCTTT	CASSHNTALATEAFF
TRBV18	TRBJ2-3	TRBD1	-	TGTGCCAGCTCACCACTTCTGTCCGGGACAGGAGGCACAGATACGCAGTATTTT	CASSPLLSGTGGTDTQYF
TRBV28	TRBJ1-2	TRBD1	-	TGTGCCAGCAGTTCACCGGGACAGGGTATCGACTATGGCTACACCTTC	CASSSPGQGIDYGYTF
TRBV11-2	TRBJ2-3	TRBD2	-	TGTGCCAGCAGCCCTCGGCAAGCGGGAGGCCTCACAGATACGCAGTATTTT	CASSPRQAGGLTDTQYF
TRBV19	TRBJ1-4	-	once	TGTGCCAGTAGGTTGGGGGCATTAAATGAAAAACTGTTTTTT	CASRLGALNEKLFF
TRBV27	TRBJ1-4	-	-	TGTGCCCCCAGGGGTGCAGGACCGAATGAAAAACTGTTTTTT	CAPRGAGPNEKLFF
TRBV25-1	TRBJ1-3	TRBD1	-	TGTGCCAGCAGTGAACAACAGGGGCCGGCATATTTT	CASSEQQGPAYF
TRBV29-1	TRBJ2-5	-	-	TGCAGCGTTGGTTGGGCCACAGCTAGCCTGACCCAGTACTTC	CSVGWATASLTQYF
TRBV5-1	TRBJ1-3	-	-	TGCGCCAGCAGCTTGGGTGACCGGATTCTAAGAAACACCATATATTTT	CASSLGDRILRNTIYF
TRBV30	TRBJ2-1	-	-	TGTGCCTGGGCCAAAGGACAGATCCACGCGCTGTTCTTC	CAWAKGQIHALFF
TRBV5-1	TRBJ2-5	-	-	TGCGCCAGCAGCACCCCGGGGGCGGCCCAAGAGACCCAGTACTTC	CASSTPGAAQETQYF
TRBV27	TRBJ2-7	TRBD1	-	TGTGCCAGCAGATATCGGGACAGGGGCACCTACGAGCAGTACTTC	CASRYRDRGTYEQYF
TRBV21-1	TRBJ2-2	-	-	TGTGCCAGCAGCACTGGGGACGCGACCAACGGGGAGCTGTTTTTT	CASSTGDATNGELFF
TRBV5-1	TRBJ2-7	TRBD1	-	TGCGCCAGTACCCGGGACAGGTACGAAGAGCAGTACTTC	CASTRDRYEEQYF
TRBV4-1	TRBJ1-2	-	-	TGCGCCAGCAGCCAAGTACGCCGGGGGCTGGGCTACACCTTC	CASSQVRRGLGYTF
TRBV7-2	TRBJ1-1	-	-	TGTGCCAGCAGCGAACTACAAGCTTTCTTT	CASSELQAFF
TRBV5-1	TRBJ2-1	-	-	TGCGCCAGCAGCTTGTTCTATCCCAATGAGCAGTTCTTC	CASSLFYPNEQFF
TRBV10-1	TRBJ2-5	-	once	TGCGCCAGCGGGGCGATCGGACATTTAGGGGAGACCCAGTACTTC	CASGAIGHLGETQYF
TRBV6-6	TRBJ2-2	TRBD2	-	TGTGCCAGCGGATCGGGGGAGGGCCTCCCCGGGGAGCTGTTTTTT	CASGSGEGLPGELFF
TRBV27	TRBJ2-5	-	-	TGTGCCAGCAGTCTCGTAACAGGGCAAGAGACCCAGTACTTC	CASSLVTGQETQYF
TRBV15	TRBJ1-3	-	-	TGTGCCACCAGCAGAGATATAGGGGGAAACACCATATATTTT	CATSRDIGGNTIYF
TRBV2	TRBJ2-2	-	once	TGTGCCAGCAGTGTTGGGGCAGGCCACGAATCAGGCACCGGGGAGCTGTTTTTT	CASSVGAGHESGTGELFF
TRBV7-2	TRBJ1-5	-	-	TGTGCCAGCAGCACACAGGGAAGCGGTCAGCCCCAGCATTTT	CASSTQGSGQPQHF
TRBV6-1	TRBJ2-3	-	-	TGTGCCAGCAGCATAGCCCGCACAGATACGCAGTATTTT	CASSIARTDTQYF
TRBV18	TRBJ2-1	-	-	TGTGCCAGCTCACCAACGACAGGCGAGCAGTTCTTC	CASSPTTGEQFF
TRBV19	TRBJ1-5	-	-	TGTGCCAGTAGTGCCGGGGGGCCCCAGCATTTT	CASSAGGPQHF
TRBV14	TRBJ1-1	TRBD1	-	TGTGCCAGCAGCCAGTCTTTCGGACAGGGGCATGTGGGCACTGAAGCTTTCTTT	CASSQSFGQGHVGTEAFF
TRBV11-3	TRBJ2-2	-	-	TGTGCCAGCAGCTCAATGGACGCCGGGGAGCTGTTTTTT	CASSSMDAGELFF
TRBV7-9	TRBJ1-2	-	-	TGTGCCAGCAGACCTACAGGGTCGGTTGACTATGGCTACACCTTC	CASRPTGSVDYGYTF
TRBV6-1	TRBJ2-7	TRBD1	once	TGTGCCAGCAAACTGACAGGGATCACCTCCTACGAGCAGTACTTC	CASKLTGITSYEQYF
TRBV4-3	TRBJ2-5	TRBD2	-	TGCGCCAGCAGCCAAGACGGCGGGAGGGAGACCCAGTACTTC	CASSQDGGRETQYF
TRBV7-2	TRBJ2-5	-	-	TGTGCCAGCAGCTTAGAGGCAGGTCAAGAGACCCAGTACTTC	CASSLEAGQETQYF
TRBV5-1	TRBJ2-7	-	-	TGCGCCAGCAGCTTGGCCGTGCAGGGCCCCTACGAGCAGTACTTC	CASSLAVQGPYEQYF
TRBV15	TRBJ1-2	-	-	TGTGCCACCAGCAGGGGGCGACAGACTAACTATGGCTACACCTTC	CATSRGRQTNYGYTF
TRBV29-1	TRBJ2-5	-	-	TGCAGCGTTGACCAGGGAGGAGAGACCCAGTACTTC	CSVDQGGETQYF
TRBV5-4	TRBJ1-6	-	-	TGTGCCAGCAGCTTAGGACAGATAAATTCACCCCTCCACTTT	CASSLGQINSPLHF
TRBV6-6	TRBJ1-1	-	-	TGTGCCAGCAGTTACACAGTAAACACTGAAGCTTTCTTT	CASSYTVNTEAFF
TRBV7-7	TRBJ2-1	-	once	TGTGCCAGCAGCCGACAGGAGCGTGATGAGCAGTTCTTC	CASSRQERDEQFF
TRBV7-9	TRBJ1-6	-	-	TGTGCCAGCAGCTTAGAAGGGAATTCACCCCTCCACTTT	CASSLEGNSPLHF
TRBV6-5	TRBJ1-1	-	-	TGTGCCAGCAGTCCCTCAGGAGGGGGAACTGAAGCTTTCTTT	CASSPSGGGTEAFF
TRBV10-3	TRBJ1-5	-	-	TGTGCCATCAACGACAATAGCAATCAGCCCCAGCATTTT	CAINDNSNQPQHF
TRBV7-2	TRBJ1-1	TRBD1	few	TGTGCCTCTGAAGGGGGCCGTGGGACTGAAGCTTTCTTT	CASEGGRGTEAFF
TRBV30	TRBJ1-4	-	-	TGTGCCTGGAAGGAGACTGAAAAACTGTTTTTT	CAWKETEKLFF
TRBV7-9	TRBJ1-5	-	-	TGTGCCAGCAGCTTTGGGGGGATTTCTGGGAATCAGCCCCAGCATTTT	CASSFGGISGNQPQHF
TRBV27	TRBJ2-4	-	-	TGTGCCAGGACGGACATCAGTATAGCCAAAAACATTCAGTACTTC	CARTDISIAKNIQYF
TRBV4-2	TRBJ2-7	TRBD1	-	TGTGCCAGCAGCCAAGTGGGGACAGGGGGCGAGTACGAGCAGTACTTC	CASSQVGTGGEYEQYF
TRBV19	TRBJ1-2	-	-	TGTGCCAGTAGTCCGCAGCTAACAGGACGCAACTATGGCTACACCTTC	CASSPQLTGRNYGYTF
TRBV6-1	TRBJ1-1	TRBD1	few	TGTGCCAGCAGCCTTAGACAGGGGGCTAGCACTGAAGCTTTCTTT	CASSLRQGASTEAFF
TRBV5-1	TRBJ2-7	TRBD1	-	TGCGCCAGCAGCAGCCCCGGGACAGGGGTCTACGAGCAGTACTTC	CASSSPGTGVYEQYF
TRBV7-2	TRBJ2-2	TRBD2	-	TGTGCCAGCAGCTTACTCGGACTAGCGGGACCCGGGGAGCTGTTTTTT	CASSLLGLAGPGELFF
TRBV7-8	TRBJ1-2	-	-	TGTGCCAGCAGCGGGATCAGAGGCTCTGGCTACACCTTC	CASSGIRGSGYTF
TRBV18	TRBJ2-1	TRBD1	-	TGTGCCAGCTCACAATACACAGGGGATGAGCAGTTCTTC	CASSQYTGDEQFF
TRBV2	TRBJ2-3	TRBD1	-	TGTGCCAGCAGGGGGACAGTAAATACGCAGTATTTT	CASRGTVNTQYF
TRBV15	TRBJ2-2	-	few	TGTGCCACCACAGGGAACACCGGGGAGCTGTTTTTT	CATTGNTGELFF